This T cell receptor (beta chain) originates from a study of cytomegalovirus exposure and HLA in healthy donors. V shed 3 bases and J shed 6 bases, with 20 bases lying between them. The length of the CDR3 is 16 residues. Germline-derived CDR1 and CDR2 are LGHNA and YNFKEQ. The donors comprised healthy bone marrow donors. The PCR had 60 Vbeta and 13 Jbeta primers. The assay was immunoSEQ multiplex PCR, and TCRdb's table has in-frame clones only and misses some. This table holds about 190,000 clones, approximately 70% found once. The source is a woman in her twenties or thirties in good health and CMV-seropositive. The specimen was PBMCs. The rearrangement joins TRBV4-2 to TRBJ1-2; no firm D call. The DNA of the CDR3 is TGTGCCAGCAGCCAGGATGACCGAGCGAGCTACAATGGCTACACCTTC. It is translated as CASSQDDRASYNGYTF.